This TCR beta chain was identified in a study of cytomegalovirus exposure and HLA in healthy donors. The PCR made use of 60 Vbeta and 13 Jbeta primers. Assay: immunoSEQ multiplex PCR; the TCRdb copy retains only in-frame clones and omits some. Of around 130,000 clones detected, approximately 68% appear once; the ten largest clones hold over 1.5%. This clone was detected only a few times. This CDR3 is 15 amino acids long. Germline CDR1 reads SGHRS; CDR2 reads YFSETQ. The V segment lost 4 bases and the J segment 8 bases; nucleotides outside the gene matches: 10. The sample taken for sequencing was PBMCs. The sequence derives from a man under 40 in good health and CMV-seropositive. The J gene is TRBJ2-1, the V gene TRBV5-1; 9 positions agree with TRBD1. The CDR3 coding sequence is TGCGCCAGCAGCGAGACAGGGGGGGGTTCCTATGAGCAGTTCTTC. It encodes CASSETGGGSYEQFF. The whole variable domain, remainder taken from reference TRBV5-1 and TRBJ2-1, is KAGVTQTPRYLIKTRGQQVTLSCSPISGHRSVSWYQQTPGQGLQFLFEYFSETQRNKGNFPGRFSGRQFSNSRSEMNVSTLELGDSALYLCASSETGGGSYEQFFGPGTRLTVL.